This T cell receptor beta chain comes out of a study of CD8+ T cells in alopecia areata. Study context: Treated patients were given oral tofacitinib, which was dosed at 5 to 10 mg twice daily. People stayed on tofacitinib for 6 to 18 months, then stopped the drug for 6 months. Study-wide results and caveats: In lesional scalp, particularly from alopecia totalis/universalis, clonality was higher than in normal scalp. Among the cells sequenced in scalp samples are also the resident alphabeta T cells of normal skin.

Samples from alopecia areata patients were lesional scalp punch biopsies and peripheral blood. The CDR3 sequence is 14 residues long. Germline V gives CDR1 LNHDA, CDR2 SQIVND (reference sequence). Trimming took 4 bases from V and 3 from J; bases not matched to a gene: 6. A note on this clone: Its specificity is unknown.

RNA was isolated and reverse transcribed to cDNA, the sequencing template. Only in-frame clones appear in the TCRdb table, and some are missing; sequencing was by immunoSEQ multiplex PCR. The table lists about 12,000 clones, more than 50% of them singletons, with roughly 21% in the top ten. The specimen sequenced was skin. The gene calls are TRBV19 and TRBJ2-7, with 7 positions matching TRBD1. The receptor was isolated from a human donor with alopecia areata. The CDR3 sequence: CASSRQGWGYEQYF. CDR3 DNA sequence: TGTGCCAGTAGTAGACAGGGCTGGGGCTACGAGCAGTACTTC.